This note documents a single TCR beta chain sequence. In its sample, this clonotype was seen many times. The clone's antigen remains unknown. Nothing much larger sits one base from this clone, and base qualities are not available. A patient counted as having stable Graves' hyperthyroidism if no progression to ophthalmopathy occurred over 18 months of follow-up. Hyperthyroidism patients were newly diagnosed, had a disease duration of under 2 months, and were aged 18 to 65 years. The study excluded patients with uncontrolled infections, other autoimmune diseases, pregnancy or lactation. Diagnoses were established on the basis of clinical symptoms, serum thyroxine and TRAb, thyroid ultrasound, and orbital computed tomography. PBMCs were isolated from more than 9 ml of fresh peripheral blood by Ficoll-Paque density gradient centrifugation. Total RNA was extracted with Trizol reagent, and quality was checked on an Agilent 2100 Bioanalyzer.

This record comes from a study of T cells in Graves' hyperthyroidism and ophthalmopathy (dated by TCRdb to about 2019). In terms of the full investigation: Peripheral blood was sampled at the time of initial diagnosis, prior to any treatment. Whether ophthalmopathy could be predicted prospectively was tested in an independent validation cohort made up of some 20 hyperthyroidism patients plus 17 patients who later progressed to ophthalmopathy. According to the paper, TCR Vbeta CDR3 sequencing was carried out on 135 peripheral blood samples, which came from fewer than 50 ophthalmopathy, approximately 78 hyperthyroidism and approximately 17 progressor patients. In about 6 Graves' hyperthyroidism patients, the study also compared T-cell repertoires from thyroid tissue with T-cell repertoires from blood. Once sampling was done, hyperthyroidism patients were given methimazole at a starting dose of 30 mg daily, whereas ophthalmopathy patients were given high-dose intravenous methylprednisolone. The approximately 98 discovery patients were randomly divided into training and test sets at a 7:3 ratio. TCR V-J signatures able to tell the groups apart were searched for in a discovery cohort of 95 to 100 patients, of whom 40 to 45 had Graves' ophthalmopathy and some 60 had stable Graves' hyperthyroidism.

TCR beta CDR3 regions were amplified from RNA transcripts. A first-round RT-PCR of the TCR CDR3 used the HTBI primer set with the Qiagen OneStep RT-PCR kit. The libraries were constructed in a second round of multiplex PCR and then size-selected and purified. The libraries were sequenced on an Illumina HiSeq2000 using paired-end 100 bp reads. The authors' analysis ran thus. Raw data were processed with SOAPnuke, discarding reads with adapters, uncalled bases, mean Phred below 15, or no exact constant-primer or identifier match. High-quality paired reads were merged using COPE v1.2.5, and each unique nucleotide sequence was defined as a clonotype. MiTCR v1.1 was used to align clonotypes to the IMGT TRBV, TRBD and TRBJ reference segments. The analysis included only V-J combinations with a frequency above 0.0001, which together covered around 99% of the repertoires. The TCS score was defined as F50 (clonal expansion) divided by E x V (chaos), with BLOSUM62-based TCRdist calculated between CDR3 peptides within each V-J. Welch's t-statistics and random forest reduced 450 to 600 V-J features to around 14, which were used in a naive Bayes classifier (R e1071). The public reads were quality trimmed at Q25 with fastp and then assembled into clones with MiXCR by TCRdb, keeping productive beta chains. CDR3 protein duplicates are merged, each entry listing the most common genes and DNA. The V and J calls reflect TCRdb's pipeline rather than the authors' work. The sample records around 350,000 distinct CDR3 sequences, about 18% of which are singletons. The ten largest clones add up to approximately 4% of the sample.

General conclusions and limits of the study: Most expanded thyroid clonotypes (frequency above 0.001) were also found in blood, which suggests that blood repertoires may mirror thyroid immune responses. Sample size was not statistically predetermined, and blinding of investigators to group allocation was not performed. In validation, the model predicted progression to ophthalmopathy with over 65% sensitivity and less than 80% specificity, a median of 6.5 months before onset. In cross-validation, a model built on a 13 V-J signature told ophthalmopathy apart from stable hyperthyroidism with about 90% sensitivity and about 81% specificity, and in testing the same model reached 80%/75%.

The germline V gene encodes CDR1 SGDLS and CDR2 YYNGEE. The CDR3 holds 14 amino acids from the cysteine to the phenylalanine. This entry keeps only the CDR3 DNA: 42 bases, framed from base 1. The germline V end is reduced by 4 bases and the J end by 8 bases; junction bases left unmatched: 12. The sequence derives from a young woman with Graves' hyperthyroidism. The rearranged segments are TRBV9 and TRBJ2-7; 7 of the junction bases match TRBD1. The sequenced sample was blood. The bases read TGTGCCAGCAGCCCGTGGACAGGTTTAGAAAAGCAGTACTTC. Its product reads: CASSPWTGLEKQYF.